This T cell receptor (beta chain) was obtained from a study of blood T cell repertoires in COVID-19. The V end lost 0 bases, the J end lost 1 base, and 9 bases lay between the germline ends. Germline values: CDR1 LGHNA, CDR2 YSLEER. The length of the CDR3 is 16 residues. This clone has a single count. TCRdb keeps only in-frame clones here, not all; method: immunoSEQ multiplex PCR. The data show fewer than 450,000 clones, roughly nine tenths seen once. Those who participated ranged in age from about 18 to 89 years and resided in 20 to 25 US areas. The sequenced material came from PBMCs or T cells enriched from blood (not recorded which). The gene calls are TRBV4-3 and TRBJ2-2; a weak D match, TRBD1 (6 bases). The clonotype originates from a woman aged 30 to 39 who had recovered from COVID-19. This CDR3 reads CASSQDQGMNTGELFF. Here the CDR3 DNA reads TGCGCCAGCAGCCAAGACCAGGGGATGAACACCGGGGAGCTGTTTTTT.